The following is a T cell receptor (beta chain) sequence with its context. Its antigen is still unknown. Per-nucleotide qualities are absent, and no much larger clonotype sits a single base away. Patients were selected on the basis of adequate residual fresh-frozen tumor tissue and more than two years of available survival data. Molecular status otherwise varied across the glioblastoma patients, but none of them carried an isocitrate dehydrogenase mutation. PBMC were collected before vaccination, two weeks after the third vaccination, and at tumor progression if tumor progression occurred. The Qiagen DNeasy Blood extraction Kit was used to extract genomic DNA. The CDR3 runs 15 amino acids, cysteine and phenylalanine included. The only DNA kept is the CDR3, 45 bases in frame from the first base. The germline V gene provides CDR1 SQVTM and CDR2 ANQGSEA. Relative to germline, V is missing 7 bases and J is missing 2 bases, with 10 bases of the junction outside any gene match.

The immunoSEQ assay amplified TCRB CDR3 regions from roughly 2.1 micrograms of genomic DNA, or from all available DNA when less than that amount was available. The multiplex PCR relied on 60 forward primers for TCR V beta segments and 13 reverse primers for J beta segments. Synthetic control templates were spiked into each sample at limiting dilution to estimate reads per starting template. The Illumina HiSeq System generated sequencing reads of 87 bp. In the source study's methods: To remove PCR and sequencing errors, closely related sequences were merged with a nearest neighbor algorithm. TCR overlap was defined as the percentage of unique tumor TCR beta sequences that were also found in the peripheral blood of the same patient. TCRdb's version of the immuneACCESS table is confined to in-frame rearrangements and falls short of the full clone set. An unresolved V gene accounts for under half of the shortfall where checked; the remainder is of unknown origin. V and J calls and clone size follow that table, whereas D and trimming were derived from the DNA. The sample records about 92,000 clones, 80% to 90% of which are singletons. The ten largest clonotypes hold around a sixth of the sample.

This sample is drawn from a study of glioma-infiltrating T cells after dendritic cell vaccination (dated by TCRdb to the mid-2010s). Regarding the complete study: The cohort comprised about 15 glioblastoma patients from Phase I and II dendritic cell vaccination trials, 9 newly diagnosed and 6 with recurrent disease. Each patient got three intradermal injections of the dendritic cell vaccine, spaced at biweekly intervals, in the arm below the axilla. Between the early 2000s and the early 2010s, patients were given autologous tumor lysate-pulsed dendritic cell vaccination. Survival after dendritic cell vaccination was correlated with TCR sequencing metrics, including TIL content and tumor-blood repertoire overlap. In glioblastoma patients vaccinated with dendritic cells, deep sequencing of TCR beta CDR3 regions served to measure tumor-infiltrating lymphocyte content and to compare repertoires between tumor and blood. To make the vaccine, monocyte-derived dendritic cells were cultured for approximately 7 days with IL-4 and GM-CSF and then pulsed overnight with autologous tumor lysate.

Overall study outcomes, separate from this receptor: No direct relationship between TCR clonality and survival was found, suggesting a diverse polyclonal response may matter. The cohort was small and heterogeneous, and full blood and tumor sets were available for few patients, with initial-recurrent tumor pairs available for even fewer patients. The three-group TCR overlap response model was described as speculative and requiring prospective validation. After dendritic cell vaccination, a higher estimated pretreatment TIL content predicted longer time to progression and overall survival.

The sequence came from a human donor with glioblastoma. The sample consisted of blood, taken before dendritic cell vaccination. This chain is built from TRBV29-1 and TRBJ2-1, with 8 central nucleotides matching TRBD1. The CDR3 reads as follows: CSALDREETYNEQFF. DNA sequence: TGCAGCGCACTGGACAGGGAAGAAACCTACAATGAGCAGTTCTTC.